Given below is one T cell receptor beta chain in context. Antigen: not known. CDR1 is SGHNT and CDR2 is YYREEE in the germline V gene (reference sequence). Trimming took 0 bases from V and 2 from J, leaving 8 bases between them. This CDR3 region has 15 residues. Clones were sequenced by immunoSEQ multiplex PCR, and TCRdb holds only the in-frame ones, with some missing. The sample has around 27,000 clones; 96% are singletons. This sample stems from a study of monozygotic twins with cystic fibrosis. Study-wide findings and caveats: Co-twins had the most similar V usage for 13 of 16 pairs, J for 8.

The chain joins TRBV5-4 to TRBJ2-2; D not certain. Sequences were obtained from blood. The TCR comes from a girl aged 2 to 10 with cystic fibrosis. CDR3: CASSLGRINTGELFF. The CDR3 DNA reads TGTGCCAGCAGCTTGGGGCGGATAAACACCGGGGAGCTGTTTTTT.